The text below deals with one TCR beta chain. Seattle enrolled patients during active infection and tracked them longitudinally. This sample was taken from a study of blood T cell repertoires in COVID-19. About the research overall: Sample material is recorded as cDNA or gDNA derived from T cells, B-cell-depleted T cells, or PBMCs.

Authors' processing steps: Cell counts per sample came from amplifying reference gene primers. Method: immunoSEQ multiplex PCR; TCRdb's copy keeps in-frame clones and lacks some. V and J calls and clone size are as listed in that table; D and trimming were resolved from the DNA. The sample lists approximately 58,000 clones, roughly four fifths occurring once. The V and J ends lost 5 bases and 4 bases, in that order; junction bases with no gene match: 10. The CDR3 is 15 residues long. The germline CDR1 and CDR2 sequences are SEHNR and FQNEAQ (reference sequence). The receptor's source is a man aged 60-69 years with COVID-19, enrolled during active disease. The material sequenced was peripheral blood. The chain uses TRBV7-9 and TRBJ1-1, with 7 bases aligning to TRBD1. CDR3 sequence reads: CASSDSGGWGTEAFF. In DNA, the CDR3 is TGTGCCAGCAGCGATTCAGGGGGATGGGGCACTGAAGCTTTCTTT.